This paragraph reports one T cell receptor (beta chain). What it binds is not known. The data originate from a study of cytomegalovirus exposure and HLA in healthy donors. The PCR used 60 Vbeta and 13 Jbeta primers. Sequencing was performed with immunoSEQ multiplex PCR; in TCRdb, only in-frame clones are kept and a portion is missing. The sample includes about 250,000 clones, around 90% of them seen just once. V lost 11 bases and J lost 2, with 18 bases in between. Germline V CDR1 and CDR2: SGHNT, YENEEA. The CDR3 sequence is 14 residues long. The study, taken as a whole, reports: High specificity and sensitivity for cytomegalovirus status were reported for the classifier.

This receptor was taken from a girl aged 2-10 years in good health and CMV-seronegative. Specimen: PBMCs. The V call is TRBV11-3, the J call TRBJ1-1, with unresolved D. CDR3: CASSQNRVNTEAFF. CDR3 bases: TGTGCCTCGAGCCAGAATCGGGTAAACACTGAAGCTTTCTTT.